A selection of T cell receptor beta chains follows, all from one sample in a study of shared T cell receptors in the human thymus. Only in-frame clones appear in the TCRdb table, and some are missing; sequencing was by immunoSEQ multiplex PCR. The sample shows about 660,000 clones, roughly 90% of them seen only once. The same specimen was also included in a second study, on human thymus T cells.

Sequencing was carried out using thymocytes. Receptors were obtained from a boy less than two years old with a congenital heart defect. Each CDR3 is given with its conserved first and last residue.

len	v_gene	j_gene	CDR3aa
18	TRBV4-3	TRBJ2-5	CASSQDGNQAGRQETQYF
15	TRBV15	TRBJ2-7	CATSQLVVAGYVQYF
16	TRBV21-1	TRBJ2-7	CASSPRTSASSYEQYF
14	TRBV4-2	TRBJ2-7	CASSQDWGVYEQYF
16	TRBV28	TRBJ2-2	CASSLCRQGPTGELFF
16	TRBV5-6	TRBJ2-3	CASSPKGALRTDTQYF
18	TRBV4-3	TRBJ2-7	CASSQEQAGGPFSYEQYF
16	TRBV4-2	TRBJ2-3	CASSQLAGSSTDTQYF
14	TRBV27	TRBJ2-7	CASSRGGRVYEQYF
15	TRBV7-2	TRBJ2-7	CASSPRRGGPYEQYF
15	TRBV28	TRBJ1-1	CASSLWRGLGTEAFF
18	TRBV19	TRBJ2-7	CASNGTGTSGRTPYEQYF
16	TRBV4-2	TRBJ1-3	CASSQIRGIDGNTIYF
14	TRBV2	TRBJ1-1	CASSRDRGNTEAFF
14	TRBV5-1	TRBJ1-4	CASSCTGVGEKLFF
16	TRBV4-2	TRBJ2-1	CASSHQGLAGDNEQFF
15	TRBV5-8	TRBJ2-1	CASSFPMVSGNEQFF
15	TRBV6-5	TRBJ2-1	CASRETSGIAHEQFF
16	TRBV5-1	TRBJ2-1	CASSLAASGSTNEQFF
17	TRBV4-3	TRBJ2-3	CASSQVPSGSSTDTQYF
13	TRBV5-4	TRBJ1-6	CASSHWAHTPLHF
16	TRBV4-1	TRBJ2-7	CASSQDNGREDYEQYF
15	TRBV28	TRBJ2-7	CASSAETGRVHEQYF
16	TRBV7-8	TRBJ2-1	CASSFSTDLPYNEQFF
17	TRBV4-3	TRBJ2-3	CASSQDREATPEGTQYF
19	TRBV2	TRBJ2-1	CASRDGLAGGPSSYNEQFF
17	TRBV6-1	TRBJ2-5	CASSDKNTRQGGETQYF
16	TRBV2	TRBJ2-1	CASRPFRGGLMNEQFF
15	TRBV23-1	TRBJ2-3	CASSQGRSGTDTQYF
12	TRBV25-1	TRBJ1-2	CASWTWGHGYTF
14	TRBV19	TRBJ2-4	CASSFGTPKNIQYF
18	TRBV5-1	TRBJ2-7	CASSFPSGTGITSYEQYF
15	TRBV19	TRBJ1-5	CASSEGTGDRQPQHF
17	TRBV28	TRBJ2-5	CASSRMGDSTPPMAQYF
15	TRBV7-2	TRBJ1-2	CASSLMAGNHYGYTF
11	TRBV20-1	TRBJ1-1	CSASPRGEAFF
14	TRBV10-3	TRBJ2-7	CAIRKRLAGYEQYF
13	TRBV19	TRBJ2-7	CASSRTGDHEQYF
18	TRBV11-3	TRBJ2-1	CASSLVNGLAGGSSEQFF
13	TRBV27	TRBJ2-1	CASGLAGVLEQFF
16	TRBV28	TRBJ2-3	CASSLLWGARVDTQYF
16	TRBV18	TRBJ1-3	CASSPPRDGSGNTIYF